This T cell receptor beta chain emerged from a study of shared clonotypes between healthy human individuals. Details on this clone: As yet, its antigen is unknown. Within the sample, other DNA sequences also encode this same CDR3.

The repertoire was sequenced with immunoSEQ multiplex PCR; TCRdb's copy has only in-frame clones and lacks some. The table lists about 1.5 million clones, roughly 98% of them singletons. The study's findings and limits: Few donors limited the genetic and exposure-history diversity represented.

Unmatched junction bases numbered 1, after V lost 6 bases and J lost 3 bases. Germline CDR1 is MDHEN and CDR2 is SYDVKM. This CDR3 contains 13 residues. Sequenced sample: naive CD4+ T cells sorted from blood. Sample subset: CD45RA+ positively selected. This TCR was recovered from a man under 40 in good health. J is TRBJ2-7 and V is TRBV28, with 11 bases aligning to TRBD1. CDR3: CASRGTGGYEQYF. DNA of the CDR3: TGTGCCAGCAGGGGGACAGGGGGCTACGAGCAGTACTTC.